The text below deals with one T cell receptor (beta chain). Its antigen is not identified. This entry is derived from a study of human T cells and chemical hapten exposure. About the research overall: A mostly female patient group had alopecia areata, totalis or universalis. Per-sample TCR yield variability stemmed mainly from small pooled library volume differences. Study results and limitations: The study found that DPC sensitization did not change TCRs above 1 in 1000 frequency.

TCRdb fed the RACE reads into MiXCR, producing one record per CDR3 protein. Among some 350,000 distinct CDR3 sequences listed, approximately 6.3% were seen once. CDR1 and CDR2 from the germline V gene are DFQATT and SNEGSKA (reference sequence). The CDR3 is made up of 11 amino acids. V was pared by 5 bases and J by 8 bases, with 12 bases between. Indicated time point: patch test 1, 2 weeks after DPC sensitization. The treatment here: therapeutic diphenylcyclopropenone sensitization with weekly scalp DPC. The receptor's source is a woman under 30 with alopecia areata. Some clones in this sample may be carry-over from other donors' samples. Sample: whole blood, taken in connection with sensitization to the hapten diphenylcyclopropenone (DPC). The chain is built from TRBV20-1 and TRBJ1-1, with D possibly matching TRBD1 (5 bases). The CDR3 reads CSAPRASEAFF. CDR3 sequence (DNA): TGCAGTGCTCCCAGGGCCAGCGAAGCTTTCTTT.